The present T cell receptor (beta chain) was sequenced within a study of blood T cells in healthy people across ages (dated by TCRdb to about 2015). Context from the whole study: In model experiments, template switching captured roughly one uniquely barcoded TCR beta cDNA molecule for every two T cells. Using deep sequencing normalized with unique cDNA molecular identifiers, the study measured how TCR beta repertoire diversity changes with age. The donors were split into four age groups: young (average 16 years), middle-aged (roughly 40), aged (over 55) and long-lived (under 85). Using the same blood draw, the study looked at two additional independent replicas of 1 million unique cDNA reads for two donors, one aged 18 to 30 and the other aged 80 or older. The research as a whole found: There was a strong correlation between observed TCR beta diversity and the percentage of naive T cells measured by flow cytometry. Total diversity estimates from one million sequenced T cells were considered lower bounds and underestimates. Since profiling was done on bulk unsorted PBMCs, naive and antigen-experienced compartments could not be conclusively compared. Observed TCR beta diversity per million T cells fell roughly linearly with age, and a significant reduction was already apparent by age roughly 40. The long-lived group showed more naive CD4+ T cells, fewer expanded clones and increased TCR diversity than the aged group, suggesting age selection. Because donor CMV infection status was unknown, age-related changes in expanded clonotypes were potentially confounded.

The donors were roughly 40 Caucasian individuals from Russia, aged 6 to 90 years, who were systemically healthy. Around 10 milliliters of peripheral blood were collected from each donor into EDTA-treated Vacutainer tubes. Ficoll-Paque density-gradient centrifugation was used to isolate PBMCs, with at least 7 million obtained per sample. Total RNA was extracted from PBMCs with Trizol reagent, with at least 6 micrograms obtained per sample. Naive CD45RAhigh/CD27high T cell percentages were measured by flow cytometry on a PBMC aliquot from every donor. This clonotype turned up a few times. Which antigen it targets is not known. No quality values exist for individual bases; no much larger clone is one base distant. The CDR3 numbers 14 residues from cysteine through phenylalanine. The sequence is cut down to CDR3 DNA, 42 bases in frame from base 1. The junction shows trimming of 3 bases on V and 4 bases on J, plus 12 bases between the germline ends. CDR1 MNHEY and CDR2 SMNVEV were looked up in the germline V gene (reference sequence).

Library method: 5' RACE. This sample was sequenced with an Illumina HiSeq 2500. A second roughly 7 to 12 cycle PCR used a sample-barcoded 5' primer and a J-beta primer mix. A unique molecular identifier was introduced onto each TCR beta cDNA molecule by a template-switch 5' adaptor carrying 12 random nucleotides. At least 3 million CDR3-containing paired-end reads were obtained from each sample. The Mint cDNA synthesis kit, primed by a TRBC-specific oligonucleotide, was used to synthesize first-strand cDNA from all RNA. Following uracil-DNA glycosylase treatment, a first 18-cycle PCR with universal primers M1SS and BC2_uni_R was performed on all cDNA. In the source study's methods: Each sample was normalized by randomly selecting 1 million high-quality reads, each carrying a distinct molecular identifier. Reads sharing molecular identifiers were discarded rather than binned into consensus sequences. MiTCR, run with a Q25 quality threshold and the strictest error-elimination algorithm, handled CDR3 identification, clonotype clustering and error correction. A nonparametric unseen species model with Euler transformation was used to estimate lower-bound total TCR beta diversity. TCRdb took the public reads, trimmed them with fastp at Q25, ran MiXCR for clone calling and kept in-frame beta chains. Every distinct CDR3 protein forms one entry, paired with its most common genes and DNA. These V and J calls derive from TCRdb rather than the authors' analysis. The sample table lists about 840,000 distinct CDR3 sequences, 25% to 35% of them with a count of one. In total, the top ten clones hold 9.5% to 13% of the sample.

Separately, the same data were catalogued under a study of T cells of mothers and their children. The second study, in turn, reports: The donors were nine systemically healthy Caucasian individuals, made up of three mothers and their six children. cDNA synthesis used all of the extracted RNA, with roughly 1.6 ug of RNA in each 15 ul reaction. In the second PCR, the M1S primer added sample barcodes and 2-4 random nucleotides. Each mother yielded over 10 million TCR beta CDR3 reads and each child 2.5 million to 3 million reads. Thymic selection similarly shapes TCR recombination output in related and unrelated pairs, with minor effect from inherited differences. Normalized repertoire overlap in related mother-child pairs was always slightly higher than in unrelated mother-child pairs, but the difference was never significant. With a sensitivity of about 100 clones per million clonotypes, no persistent microchimeric T cell clones were detected. Deep NGS was used in the study to compare the TCR beta repertoires of mothers and children and to look for features that separate related mother-child pairs from unrelated individuals. On average, the children were around 11 +/- 4 years old, while the mothers were about 40 +/- 4 years old. After adapter ligation with NEBNext reagents, the libraries were sequenced on Illumina HiSeq 2000 with 100+100 nt paired-end reads. To prevent cross-contamination, the mother and child libraries were prepared one month apart and sequenced in separate runs. Between roughly 500,000 and 2,100,000 distinct TCR beta clonotypes were identified per donor. Naive TCR beta clonotypes were estimated from low-frequency clonotypes matched to each donor's FACS-determined naive share, without sorting.

The clonotype comes from a middle-aged woman in good health. The sequenced sample was blood. Recombination connected TRBV27 to TRBJ1-2; tentative D gene TRBD1, with 6 bases matching. The DNA sequence follows: TGTGCCAGCAGTTTTGGGACATCGGGCTATGGCTACACCTTC. Translated, this is CASSFGTSGYGYTF.